A single sample gave rise to the 25 T cell receptor beta chains below, sequenced in a study of patients and donors after allogeneic stem cell transplantation. From the RT-PCR reads, TCRdb called clonotypes with MiXCR, one entry per CDR3 protein. The repertoire holds about a million distinct CDR3 sequences, with more than 15% as singletons. Sequenced: blood, either unsorted or a sorted T cell fraction (not recorded which). Receptors originate from a human donor who was either an allogeneic HSCT recipient or a stem cell or donor lymphocyte infusion donor (not recorded which). It is not recorded whose cells these are; they may come from a transplant donor.

This clonotype was observed a handful of times. The J gene is TRBJ1-6, the V gene TRBV12-3 or TRBV12-4, with TRBD1 matching over 7 bases. The CDR3 covers 15 residues. Unmatched junction bases numbered 9, after V lost 7 bases and J lost 6 bases. CDR3 region: CASKGRDSLNSPLHF. CDR3 in DNA: TGTGCCAGCAAGGGAAGGGACAGTCTTAATTCACCCCTCCACTTT.

The chain couples TRBV12-5 to TRBJ2-4; D is perhaps TRBD1 (5 bases). Per germline, CDR1 LGHNT and CDR2 FRNRAP. This CDR3 is 12 amino acids long. V lost 4 bases and J 5 bases, leaving 6 bases between the germline ends. CDR3 DNA sequence: TGTGCTAGTGGTTCACAGGAAAACATTCAGTACTTC. Amino acid sequence: CASGSQENIQYF. The full variable domain, its missing parts supplied by reference TRBV12-5 and TRBJ2-4, is DARVTQTPRHKVTEMGQEVTMRCQPILGHNTVFWYRQTMMQGLELLAYFRNRAPLDDSGMPKDRFSAEMPDATLATLKIQPSEPRDSAVYFCASGSQENIQYFGAGTRLSVL.

The sample holds many counts of this clonotype. The chain recombines TRBV20-1 with TRBJ2-1; 7 bases are a match to TRBD2. Trimming at V came to 1 base and at J to 0 bases, leaving 0 bases not matched to a gene. CDR1 DFQATT and CDR2 SNEGSKA come from the germline V gene (reference sequence). The CDR3 consists of 14 residues. The CDR3 DNA sequence: TGCAGTGCTAGAGGCGGGAGCTCCTACAATGAGCAGTTCTTC. Translated: CSARGGSSYNEQFF.

This clonotype showed up many times. The chain links TRBV20-1 to TRBJ2-4; D ambiguous. V was trimmed by 5 bases and J by 3 bases, leaving 8 bases between them. Germline CDR1 reads DFQATT; CDR2 reads SNEGSKA (reference sequence). CDR3 length: 12 amino acids. The CDR3 nucleotides read TGCAGTGCTCCACGTGGCAAAAACATTCAGTACTTC. Translating gives CSAPRGKNIQYF.

The sample holds a few counts of this clonotype. V is TRBV7-9 and J is TRBJ2-2; the D call may be TRBD1 or TRBD2 (6 bases each). The CDR3 loop spans 15 amino acids. Per the germline V gene, CDR1 is SEHNR and CDR2 is FQNEAQ (reference sequence). V was trimmed by 5 bases and J by 6 bases, leaving 16 bases between them. The CDR3 DNA sequence: TGTGCCAGCAGCCCAGGGGCAGGGGAGGCCGGGGAGCTGTTTTTT. Translating gives CASSPGAGEAGELFF.

This clonotype appeared once. The chain links TRBV13 to TRBJ2-1; TRBD1 matches 7 bases. CDR3 size: 14 residues. CDR1 is PRHDT, CDR2 FYEKMQ, per germline (reference sequence). Germline trimming cut 4 bases from V and 7 bases from J; bases unmatched to any gene: 7. CDR3 amino acids: CASSYRDSRNEQFF. Here the CDR3 DNA reads TGTGCCAGCAGCTACCGGGACAGTAGGAATGAGCAGTTCTTC.

This rearrangement joins TRBV10-3 to TRBJ2-7; TRBD1 agrees at 10 bases. V shed 9 bases and J 6 bases; nucleotides not matched to a gene: 8. The length of the CDR3 is 13 residues. CDR1 ENHRY and CDR2 SYGVKD come from the germline V gene. The CDR3 loop reads CAIKGQGMSEQYF. CDR3 DNA: TGTGCCATAAAGGGACAGGGGATGAGCGAGCAGTACTTC.

The chain recombines TRBV29-1 with TRBJ2-7; 7 bases align to TRBD1. Trimming took 5 bases from V and 0 from J; bases not matched to a gene: 4. CDR1 and CDR2 (germline): SQVTM, ANQGSEA. This CDR3 is built from 13 residues. The CDR3 is CSVRGTDSYEQYF. DNA of the CDR3: TGCAGCGTTCGTGGGACAGACTCCTACGAGCAGTACTTC.

The CDR3 reads CASSTRQNSYEQYF. CDR3 coding DNA: TGCGCCAGCTCTACCAGACAAAACTCCTACGAGCAGTACTTC. The chain links TRBV5-1 to TRBJ2-7; D gene ambiguous. V was cut by 7 bases and J by 0 bases, with 14 bases left in between. Germline V lookup: CDR1 SGHRS, CDR2 YFSETQ. The CDR3 covers 14 residues.

The rearrangement uses TRBV10-3 and TRBJ2-3; 9 bases align to TRBD1. Per the germline V gene, CDR1 is ENHRY and CDR2 is SYGVKD. This CDR3 comprises 14 residues. The ends lost 8 bases at V and 4 bases at J; junction bases unmatched: 7. The CDR3 coding sequence is TGTGCCATCGCCCGACAGGGGGAGGCAGATACGCAGTATTTT. This gives the protein CAIARQGEADTQYF.

This clonotype occurred a few times. CDR3 residues: CASSPSTGQTTQYF. The CDR3 nucleotides are TGTGCCAGCAGCCCGTCCACGGGGCAAACGACCCAGTACTTC. The rearrangement joins TRBV14 to TRBJ2-5; either TRBD1 or TRBD2 may supply D (5 bases each). Germline lookup yields CDR1 SGHDN and CDR2 FVKESK. CDR3 length equals 14 residues. Trimming stripped 4 bases from V and 7 bases from J, with 16 bases between. Drawing the rest from reference TRBV14 and TRBJ2-5, the complete variable domain is EAGVTQFPSHSVIEKGQTVTLRCDPISGHDNLYWYRRVMGKEIKFLLHFVKESKQDESGMPNNRFLAERTGGTYSTLKVQPAELEDSGVYFCASSPSTGQTTQYFGPGTRLLVL.

This chain connects TRBV12-3 or TRBV12-4 to TRBJ2-1, with TRBD2 identical over 13 bases. J lost 0 bases, V lost 5 bases, and 10 bases had no gene match. CDR3 length: 19 residues. The CDR3 spells CASSPRTSGGAYSYNEQFF. DNA of the CDR3: TGTGCCAGCAGTCCACGGACTAGCGGGGGCGCCTACTCCTACAATGAGCAGTTCTTC.

This rearrangement joins TRBV12-3 or TRBV12-4 to TRBJ2-3, with D tentatively TRBD2 (5 bases). CDR3 length: 15 amino acids. V dropped 2 bases and J dropped 1 base, with 10 bases sitting between them. The CDR3 DNA is TGTGCCAGCAGTTTAATCGGGGTGGGCACAGATACGCAGTATTTT. The encoded protein is CASSLIGVGTDTQYF.

This clonotype was seen repeatedly, ten times or more. The rearrangement uses TRBV24-1 and TRBJ2-3; maybe TRBD2 (6 bases). There are 17 residues in the CDR3. V lost 1 base and J lost 1, with 14 bases in between. Germline-derived CDR1 and CDR2 are KGHDR and SFDVKD. The CDR3 sequence: CATSDLDPAGRTDTQYF. The DNA for the CDR3 is TGTGCCACCAGTGATTTAGACCCTGCGGGGCGCACAGATACGCAGTATTTT.

The chain is built from TRBV7-9 and TRBJ1-2; 10 bases line up with TRBD1. Trimming cost V 3 bases and J 2 bases; bases outside gene matches: 3. Germline CDR1 is SEHNR and CDR2 is FQNEAQ (reference sequence). The CDR3 is 15 amino acids. The CDR3, as DNA: TGTGCCAGCAGCTTCCCGGACAGGGGGAACTATGGCTACACCTTC. This encodes CASSFPDRGNYGYTF.

Only a few counts were recorded for this clonotype. The J gene is TRBJ2-1, the V gene TRBV18, with TRBD1 identical over 7 bases. The CDR3 has 12 amino acids. Germline CDR1 reads KGHSH; CDR2 reads LQKENI. V was pared by 1 base and J by 10 bases, with 1 base of the junction left unmatched. The CDR3 DNA reads as TGTGCCAGCTCACCACGGGGACAGGAGCAGTTCTTC. It translates to CASSPRGQEQFF.

This chain connects TRBV18 to TRBJ1-2; D is possibly TRBD1 (6 bases). The germline V and J ends were trimmed by 2 bases and 0 bases, with 10 bases remaining between them. This CDR3 is 15 amino acids long. CDR1 is KGHSH and CDR2 is LQKENI in the germline V gene. The CDR3 spells CASSPTGATNYGYTF. CDR3 DNA: TGTGCCAGCTCACCAACGGGGGCCACTAACTATGGCTACACCTTC. Full variable domain (remainder filled in from reference TRBV18 and TRBJ1-2): NAGVMQNPRHLVRRRGQEARLRCSPMKGHSHVYWYRQLPEEGLKFMVYLQKENIIDESGMPKERFSAEFPKEGPSILRIQQVVRGDSAAYFCASSPTGATNYGYTFGSGTRLTVV.

This clonotype was detected only a few times. The rearrangement uses TRBV29-1 and TRBJ2-7; D is perhaps TRBD1 (6 bases). The length of the CDR3 is 12 residues. The germline CDR1 and CDR2 sequences are SQVTM and ANQGSEA. The V and J ends lost 6 bases and 3 bases respectively, with 12 bases between them. CDR3 DNA: TGCAGCGTCCAAACAGGGAACTACGAGCAGTACTTC. Translated, it gives CSVQTGNYEQYF.

This sequence joins TRBV12-3 or TRBV12-4 and TRBJ1-5; 7 nucleotides agree with TRBD1. V dropped 8 bases and J dropped 2; count of bases not matched to a gene: 3. The CDR3 sequence is 13 residues long. Here the CDR3 DNA reads TGTGCCAGCTTCGACAGGGGCAATCAGCCCCAGCATTTT. Protein sequence: CASFDRGNQPQHF.

This chain joins TRBV6-1 and TRBJ2-6, with TRBD1 as a possible D gene (5 bases). The CDR3 contains 15 residues. Germline assignment: CDR1 MNHNS and CDR2 SASEGT. The V end was cut by 6 bases, the J end by 0 bases, with 9 bases between. CDR3 coding DNA: TGTGCCAGCAGAAGGGGTAGCTCTGGGGCCAACGTCCTGACTTTC. Its protein product is CASRRGSSGANVLTF.

This clonotype was observed a handful of times. The chain employs TRBV27 and TRBJ2-1, with D possibly TRBD2 on 5 matching bases. The germline V and J ends were trimmed by 5 bases and 9 bases, with 14 bases remaining between them. The CDR3 consists of 13 residues. The germline V gene encodes CDR1 MNHEY and CDR2 SMNVEV (reference sequence). CDR3 DNA: TGTGCCAGCAGTATAACGCGGGCGTTTGAGCAGTTCTTC. Translation gives CASSITRAFEQFF.

The J gene is TRBJ2-1, the V gene TRBV30; TRBD2 agrees at 9 bases. In germline, CDR1 is GTSNPN, CDR2 SVGIG (reference sequence). V gave up 5 bases and J gave up 7 bases; unmatched junction bases: 6. This CDR3 is built from 13 residues. The CDR3 sequence: CAWWAGGLNEQFF. The CDR3, as DNA: TGTGCCTGGTGGGCGGGAGGGTTAAATGAGCAGTTCTTC.

This clonotype has a handful of counts. The rearrangement joins TRBV9 to TRBJ2-7; D remains ambiguous. CDR1 is SGDLS and CDR2 is YYNGEE in the germline V gene. The CDR3 extends over 13 amino acids. Trimming cost V 2 bases and J 0 bases, with 6 bases left between them. The CDR3 reads CASSVRTSYEQYF. In nucleotides, the CDR3 is TGTGCCAGCAGCGTCCGAACCTCCTACGAGCAGTACTTC.

This chain connects TRBV5-1 to TRBJ2-5; a weak D match, TRBD1 (6 bases). Trimming removed 4 bases at V and 2 bases at J, with 12 bases between. The CDR3 runs to 14 residues. Germline V CDR1 and CDR2: SGHRS, YFSETQ. The CDR3 sequence: CASSPGQRQETQYF. The CDR3 nucleotides are TGCGCCAGCAGCCCCGGACAGCGTCAAGAGACCCAGTACTTC.

V and J are TRBV20-1 and TRBJ2-3; D perhaps matches TRBD2 (6 bases). With 6 bases removed from V and 10 bases from J, the gap between germline ends came to 17 bases. Germline assignment: CDR1 DFQATT and CDR2 SNEGSKA (reference sequence). There are 12 residues in the CDR3. The CDR3 here is CSATGLFYAQYF. The CDR3 DNA sequence: TGCAGTGCCACGGGACTCTTCTATGCGCAGTATTTT.